The next 29 T cell receptor beta chains were all read from a single sample in a study of shared T cell receptors in the human thymus (TCRdb year 2021). Libraries were constructed by the immunoSEQ multiplex PCR assay. Held by TCRdb, this immuneACCESS table contains in-frame sequences only and omits some clones. Under half of the omission traces to an unresolved V gene where checked; the cause of the rest is unknown. The sample table records roughly 500,000 clones; more than 75% of these occur just once. The ten top clones hold 0.013% of the sample. The sample was also reused in another study, on human thymus T cells.

The sample consisted of thymocytes. These receptors were taken from a boy in the first two years of life with a congenital heart defect. Donor details come from another sample of the same person, matched by shared clones.

The V gene is TRBV7-9, the J gene TRBJ1-5; 8 bases line up with TRBD1. Germline CDR1 and CDR2: SEHNR and FQNEAQ (reference sequence). The junction had 6 bases not matched to a gene; V was cut back by 5 bases and J by 0 bases. The CDR3 spans 16 residues. The CDR3 loop is CASSMAGTGSNQPQHF. The CDR3, as DNA: TGTGCCAGCAGCATGGCTGGGACAGGTAGCAATCAGCCCCAGCATTTT. Using reference TRBV7-9 and TRBJ1-5 for the parts outside the CDR3, the full variable domain is DTGVSQNPRHKITKRGQNVTFRCDPISEHNRLYWYRQTLGQGPEFLTYFQNEAQLEKSRLLSDRFSAERPKGSFSTLEIQRTEQGDSAMYLCASSMAGTGSNQPQHFGDGTRLSIL.

In its sample, this clone was seen once. The CDR3 coding sequence is TGCGCCAGCAGCCCAAGCGGTGGGGACAGGCATGAGACCCAGTACTTC. Its translation: CASSPSGGDRHETQYF. The V call is TRBV4-1, the J call TRBJ2-5; 8 nucleotides agree with TRBD1. V lost 4 bases, J lost 5 bases, and 12 bases stayed unmatched. CDR1 and CDR2 from the germline V gene are MGHRA and YSYEKL. The CDR3 contains 16 residues.

The chain joins TRBV5-1 to TRBJ2-7, with TRBD2 matching 8 bases. Germline V gene data show CDR1 as SGHRS and CDR2 as YFSETQ. This CDR3 comprises 14 residues. V shed 2 bases and J 0 bases; nucleotides not matched to a gene: 1. The CDR3 nucleotides read TGCGCCAGCAGCTTCCGGGAGGGCTCCTACGAGCAGTACTTC. Its translation is CASSFREGSYEQYF.

This clone was found once. The V call is TRBV11-3, the J call TRBJ2-1; unclear D gene. Trimming removed 5 bases from V and 7 bases from J, with 21 bases in between. The CDR3 runs 16 residues. CDR1 is SGHNT, CDR2 YENEEA, per germline. Here the CDR3 DNA reads TGTGCCAGCAGCCCCCCCGCGGTTTCGCTTCTTAATGAGCAGTTCTTC. Its translation is CASSPPAVSLLNEQFF.

This clone was found once. This chain connects TRBV11-2 to TRBJ2-3; 8 nucleotides align to TRBD1. The CDR3 sequence is 15 residues long. Germline loops: CDR1 SGHAT, CDR2 FQNNGV. The trim removed 6 bases at V and 4 bases at J, leaving 9 bases unmatched. The DNA for the CDR3 is TGTGCCAGCAGATTACCCGGGACAGGTCCAGATACGCAGTATTTT. Residues: CASRLPGTGPDTQYF.

As concerns this clone: An end of the junction differs from the germline gene, which may be a read error. The rearrangement joins TRBV7-3 to TRBJ2-2; a possible D gene is TRBD1 (7 bases). Germline CDR1 and CDR2: SGHTA and FQGTGA. This CDR3 is 17 amino acids long. The CDR3 loop is CASSLTAGQPNTGELFF. In DNA, the CDR3 is TGTGCCAGCAGCCTAACTGCGGGACAGCCGAACACCGGGGAGCTGTTTTTT.

The CDR3 DNA reads as TGTGCCAGCAGCCAATCGGGCAGGGGAAACTATGGCTACACCTTC. As protein: CASSQSGRGNYGYTF. This rearrangement joins TRBV16 to TRBJ1-2; D perhaps matches TRBD1 (6 bases). The V gene's germline CDR1 is KGHSY and CDR2 FQNENV. V was shortened by 0 bases and J by 2 bases, with 10 bases between the two germline ends. The CDR3 covers 15 residues.

V is TRBV2 and J is TRBJ1-2; TRBD1 might be the D (5 bases). Germline CDR1 reads SNHLY; CDR2 reads FYNNEI. The CDR3 totals 14 residues. V lost 3 bases and J lost 8, with 16 bases in between. As DNA, the CDR3 is TGTGCCAGCAGTGACATATGGGGACGGGAGGGCTACACCTTC. It is translated as CASSDIWGREGYTF.

This rearrangement joins TRBV27 to TRBJ2-2, with TRBD2 matching 13 bases. After removal of 3 bases from V and 3 bases from J, the junction contained 13 bases not matched to a gene. The CDR3 loop spans 20 amino acids. Looked up from germline, CDR1 is MNHEY and CDR2 is SMNVEV (reference sequence). CDR3 nucleotide sequence: TGTGCCAGCAGTTTTGGACTAGCGGGAGAAGTTTATAGTGACACCGGGGAGCTGTTTTTT. Its translation: CASSFGLAGEVYSDTGELFF.

This clone was seen only a few times. The chain has TRBV20-1 and TRBJ2-1, with 7 bases identical to TRBD1. This CDR3 has 10 amino acids. J gave up 14 bases and V 3 bases, and 4 bases lay outside the gene matches. Germline V gene lookup returns CDR1 DFQATT and CDR2 SNEGSKA (reference sequence). CDR3 in DNA: TGCAGTGCTAGCAGGGGGATTGAGTTCTTC. The encoded protein is CSASRGIEFF.

The V gene is TRBV4-1, the J gene TRBJ2-5, with D perhaps matching TRBD1 (5 bases). The CDR3 is 16 amino acids. Germline V gene lookup returns CDR1 MGHRA and CDR2 YSYEKL. V was clipped by 0 bases and J by 6 bases, with 17 bases between them. CDR3 region: CASSQDLQGLGKTQYF. The CDR3 nucleotides read TGCGCCAGCAGCCAAGATCTGCAGGGATTGGGGAAGACCCAGTACTTC.

This clone was seen more than once but under ten times. The rearrangement links TRBV19 to TRBJ1-1, with no clear D. Germline V gene data show CDR1 as LNHDA and CDR2 as SQIVND (reference sequence). The CDR3 length is 12 residues. Trimming shortened V by 5 bases and J by 8 bases, and 12 bases separated the two germline ends. CDR3 coding DNA: TGTGCCAGTAGTTCCCAGGTCCCCGAAGCTTTCTTT. This sequence encodes CASSSQVPEAFF.

The rearrangement uses TRBV7-9 and TRBJ2-7; 9 bases fit TRBD2. The V and J ends lost 5 bases and 2 bases, in that order; junction bases with no gene match: 7. The CDR3 has 15 residues. The V gene's germline CDR1 is SEHNR and CDR2 FQNEAQ (reference sequence). The CDR3 spells CASSITKRGAYEQYF. CDR3 DNA sequence: TGTGCCAGCAGCATTACTAAGCGGGGGGCCTACGAGCAGTACTTC.

The J gene is TRBJ2-1, the V gene TRBV4-1; a possible D gene is TRBD2 (5 bases). V shed 4 bases and J shed 0 bases, with 22 bases lying between them. CDR1 is MGHRA and CDR2 is YSYEKL in the germline V gene. There are 19 residues in the CDR3. In nucleotides, the CDR3 is TGCGCCAGCAGCCCGTCGTTTCCCCTCCAAGCGGCCTCCTACAATGAGCAGTTCTTC. As protein: CASSPSFPLQAASYNEQFF.

V is TRBV11-1 and J is TRBJ2-3; TRBD2 might be the D (6 bases). This CDR3 comprises 14 residues. CDR1 and CDR2 from the germline V gene are SGHAT and FQDESV (reference sequence). With 5 bases removed from V and 7 bases from J, the gap between germline ends came to 16 bases. The DNA for the CDR3 is TGTGCCAGCAGCCCCGGGGGTAGTCCCAATACGCAGTATTTT. This codes for CASSPGGSPNTQYF.

The chain is built from TRBV9 and TRBJ2-7, with D perhaps matching TRBD1 (7 bases). Germline CDR1 SGDLS, CDR2 YYNGEE. Trimming took off 4 bases at V and 0 bases at J, with 17 bases between the two ends. This CDR3 has 16 amino acids. The CDR3, as DNA: TGTGCCAGCAGCCCCCAGGGCGGGGACAGCTCCTACGAGCAGTACTTC. It is translated as CASSPQGGDSSYEQYF.

This clone is a singleton in its sample. J is TRBJ2-2 and V is TRBV29-1, with D possibly matching TRBD1 (6 bases). The CDR3 has 11 residues. Between the trimmed V and J ends, which lost 6 bases and 6 bases, there was a span of 8 bases. Germline CDR1 SQVTM, CDR2 ANQGSEA. CDR3 loop: CSVNRAGELFF. In nucleotides, the CDR3 is TGCAGCGTGAACAGGGCCGGGGAGCTGTTTTTT.

The CDR3 nucleotides are TGTGCCAGCAGCCCGGGACAGGGGGCGGCTTCCGCCTACGAGCAGTACTTC. Translated, it gives CASSPGQGAASAYEQYF. The chain is built from TRBV7-9 and TRBJ2-7, with 12 bases matching TRBD1. The CDR3 sequence is 17 residues long. Germline V gene lookup returns CDR1 SEHNR and CDR2 FQNEAQ (reference sequence). Trimming took 5 bases from V and 2 from J; bases not matched to a gene: 10.

The chain joins TRBV7-9 to TRBJ2-1, with 10 bases that match TRBD1. The CDR3 spans 17 residues. Germline V lookup: CDR1 SEHNR, CDR2 FQNEAQ (reference sequence). The V segment lost 1 base and the J segment 1 base; nucleotides outside the gene matches: 4. CDR3 nucleotide sequence: TGTGCCAGCAGCTTAGGGGACAGGGGACGATCCTACAATGAGCAGTTCTTC. This gives the protein CASSLGDRGRSYNEQFF.

With respect to this clone: The germline gene is not matched at one end of the junction; a read error may be the cause. V usage is TRBV28 and J usage is TRBJ1-5; no reliable D call. This CDR3 spans 14 amino acids. Germline V lookup: CDR1 MDHEN, CDR2 SYDVKM. The CDR3 coding sequence is TGTGCCAGCCCCCCGGGAACAAGCACTCAGCCCCAGCATTTT. Translated, it gives CASPPGTSTQPQHF.

The chain employs TRBV11-3 and TRBJ2-1, with 12 bases that match TRBD2. V was clipped by 5 bases and J by 6 bases; unmatched bases: 5. The germline CDR1 and CDR2 sequences are SGHNT and YENEEA. CDR3 size: 15 residues. The CDR3 spells CASSPGLAGVNEQFF. The CDR3 DNA reads as TGTGCCAGCAGCCCGGGACTAGCGGGTGTCAATGAGCAGTTCTTC.

The V gene is TRBV7-2, the J gene TRBJ2-2; 7 bases match TRBD1. Trimming cost V 5 bases and J 0 bases; bases outside gene matches: 15. This CDR3 region has 19 residues. Germline CDR1 reads SGHTA; CDR2 reads FQGNSA. CDR3: CASSPGAGRGKANTGELFF. In DNA, the CDR3 is TGTGCCAGCAGCCCCGGGGCGGGCAGGGGGAAGGCGAACACCGGGGAGCTGTTTTTT.

V and J are TRBV6-4 and TRBJ2-7, with TRBD2 matching 12 bases. With 1 base clipped from V and 1 base from J, the junction kept 20 bases outside the gene matches. This CDR3 contains 22 residues. The germline CDR1 and CDR2 sequences are MRHNA and SNTAGT. For the CDR3, the DNA is TGTGCCAGCAGTGACTTTGGGACTCGGACCGGACTAGCGGGAAGCTGGTCCTACGAGCAGTACTTC. Translation: CASSDFGTRTGLAGSWSYEQYF.

This clone showed up just a few times. The CDR3 coding sequence is TGTGCCAGCAGCTCGGCCGTCGTGTCGGGCTATGGCTACACCTTC. As protein: CASSSAVVSGYGYTF. This chain joins TRBV5-4 and TRBJ1-2, with D unclear. Germline lookup yields CDR1 SGHNT and CDR2 YYREEE (reference sequence). The germline V and J ends were trimmed by 3 bases and 4 bases, with 16 bases remaining between them. This CDR3 spans 15 amino acids.

The genes are TRBV7-6 and TRBJ2-7, with 7 bases lining up with TRBD1. CDR3 length equals 13 residues. Germline values: CDR1 SGHVS, CDR2 FNYEAQ. After removal of 4 bases from V and 6 bases from J, the junction contained 6 bases not matched to a gene. CDR3 sequence (DNA): TGTGCCAGCAGCTCGGACAGGCCGGGCGAGCAGTACTTC. This encodes CASSSDRPGEQYF.

The chain has TRBV7-9 and TRBJ2-7, with D possibly TRBD2 on 7 matching bases. Trimming took 1 base from V and 6 from J, leaving 13 bases between them. CDR3 length: 14 amino acids. The germline CDR1 and CDR2 sequences are SEHNR and FQNEAQ (reference sequence). CDR3 amino acids: CASSLGRGHGEQYF. The DNA for the CDR3 is TGTGCCAGCAGCTTAGGGCGGGGGCACGGCGAGCAGTACTTC.

This clone was counted a single time. This chain uses TRBV7-9 with TRBJ1-2; 7 nucleotides line up with TRBD1. J gave up 0 bases and V 4 bases, and 5 bases lay outside the gene matches. The CDR3 has 15 amino acids. CDR1 is SEHNR, CDR2 FQNEAQ, per germline (reference sequence). The CDR3 sequence is CASSSRQGTNYGYTF. In DNA, the CDR3 is TGTGCCAGCAGCTCCCGACAGGGCACTAACTATGGCTACACCTTC.

This chain uses TRBV11-3 with TRBJ1-4, with 7 bases identical to TRBD1. J lost 4 bases, V lost 4 bases, and 6 bases had no gene match. This CDR3 is 15 amino acids long. Germline loops: CDR1 SGHNT, CDR2 YENEEA. The CDR3 spells CASSSGQLNNEKLFF. CDR3 in DNA: TGTGCCAGCAGCTCGGGACAGCTTAATAATGAAAAACTGTTTTTT.

The chain links TRBV11-2 to TRBJ2-7; 8 bases line up with TRBD2. This CDR3 contains 15 residues. CDR1 and CDR2 (germline): SGHAT, FQNNGV. V shed 4 bases, J shed 7 bases, and the junction held 12 bases outside the gene matches. CDR3 DNA sequence: TGTGCCAGCAGCTCCCCGCGGGGGGAGCGGGAGGAGCAGTACTTC. Its protein is CASSSPRGEREEQYF.